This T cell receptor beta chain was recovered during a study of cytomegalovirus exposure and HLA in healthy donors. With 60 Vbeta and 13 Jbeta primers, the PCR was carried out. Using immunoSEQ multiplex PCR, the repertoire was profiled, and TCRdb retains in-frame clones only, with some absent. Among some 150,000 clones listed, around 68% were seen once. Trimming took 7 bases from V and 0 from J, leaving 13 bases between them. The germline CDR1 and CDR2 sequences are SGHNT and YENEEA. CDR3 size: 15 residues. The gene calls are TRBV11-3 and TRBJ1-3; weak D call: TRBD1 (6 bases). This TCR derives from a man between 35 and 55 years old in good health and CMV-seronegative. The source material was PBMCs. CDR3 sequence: CASTYREISGNTIYF. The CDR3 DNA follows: TGTGCCAGCACCTACAGGGAGATCTCTGGAAACACCATATATTTT.